These 24 T cell receptor beta chains were all obtained from the same sample, sequenced in a study of CD8 T cells in Susac syndrome. RNA, at about 0.45 to 1 ug, was reverse transcribed with random hexamers. TCRdb reprocessed the immunoSEQ multiplex PCR reads with MiXCR, giving one entry per CDR3 protein. The sample yields some 130,000 distinct CDR3 sequences, around 93% seen once. The sequencing input was CD8+ T cells from PBMCs. These receptors all come from a human donor with Susac syndrome.

The chain links TRBV5-6 to TRBJ2-1, with D tentatively TRBD1 (6 bases). Germline lookup yields CDR1 SGHDT and CDR2 YYEEEE. The CDR3 runs to 13 residues. Trimming cost V 1 base and J 7 bases, with 9 bases left between them. In DNA form, the CDR3 reads TGTGCCAGCAGCTTGCTACAGGGAAATGAGCAGTTCTTC. This codes for CASSLLQGNEQFF.

The chain uses TRBV20-1 and TRBJ1-2; D not certain. CDR1 DFQATT and CDR2 SNEGSKA come from the germline V gene (reference sequence). Deletions cut 0 bases from V and 3 bases from J, with 14 bases between. The CDR3 extends over 15 amino acids. CDR3 nucleotides: TGCAGTGCTAGAGATTCCATGCAACTCTACTATGGCTACACCTTC. Its protein is CSARDSMQLYYGYTF.

The chain couples TRBV7-9 to TRBJ2-3; 8 bases align to TRBD1. Germline V gene lookup returns CDR1 SEHNR and CDR2 FQNEAQ (reference sequence). This CDR3 is 19 amino acids long. Trimming took 4 bases from V and 0 from J; bases not matched to a gene: 15. CDR3 sequence: CASSSTRLGQGDSTDTQYF. The DNA of the CDR3 is TGTGCCAGCAGCTCGACACGCTTAGGACAGGGTGATAGCACAGATACGCAGTATTTT.

V usage is TRBV28 and J usage is TRBJ1-1; D possibly corresponds to TRBD1 (5 bases). There are 12 residues in the CDR3. V was shortened by 7 bases and J by 5 bases, with 11 bases between the two germline ends. In germline, CDR1 is MDHEN, CDR2 SYDVKM. The CDR3 loop is CASIGAGTEAFF. Here the CDR3 DNA reads TGTGCCAGCATTGGGGCAGGTACTGAAGCTTTCTTT.

This rearrangement joins TRBV3-1 to TRBJ2-6; no reliable D call. Germline values: CDR1 LGHDT, CDR2 YNNKEL (reference sequence). The ends were cut back, 3 bases at V and 0 bases at J, with 6 bases in the middle. CDR3 length: 15 amino acids. In DNA form, the CDR3 reads TGTGCCAGCAGCCAGTTCAGCTCTGGGGCCAACGTCCTGACTTTC. Amino acids: CASSQFSSGANVLTF.

The chain links TRBV12-3 or TRBV12-4 to TRBJ2-7, with TRBD2 identical over 11 bases. The V and J ends lost 4 bases and 6 bases, in that order; junction bases with no gene match: 8. CDR3 size: 15 residues. The CDR3 region is CASSSVAGGPFEQYF. CDR3 nucleotide sequence: TGTGCCAGCAGTTCCGTAGCGGGAGGGCCCTTCGAGCAGTACTTC.

This clonotype was seen a single time. The rearrangement uses TRBV19 and TRBJ2-5; the D is unclear. The germline gives CDR1 LNHDA, CDR2 SQIVND (reference sequence). The V and J ends lost 3 bases and 0 bases respectively, with 11 bases between them. The CDR3 is 15 residues long. The CDR3 spells CASSMGAEYQETQYF. The CDR3, as DNA: TGTGCCAGTAGTATGGGTGCAGAATACCAAGAGACCCAGTACTTC. Variable domain in full (rest from reference TRBV19 and TRBJ2-5): DGGITQSPKYLFRKEGQNVTLSCEQNLNHDAMYWYRQDPGQGLRLIYYSQIVNDFQKGDIAEGYSVSREKKESFPLTVTSAQKNPTAFYLCASSMGAEYQETQYFGPGTRLLVL.

This clonotype was observed a single time. The chain carries TRBV6-5 and TRBJ2-5, with D unresolved. With 2 bases removed from V and 2 bases from J, the gap between germline ends came to 9 bases. CDR1 is MNHEY, CDR2 SVGAGI, per germline. CDR3 length equals 14 residues. The CDR3 bases are TGTGCCAGCAGTTACCTTCGTTGGCAAGAGACCCAGTACTTC. It codes for CASSYLRWQETQYF.

The chain couples TRBV28 to TRBJ2-3; D not certain. CDR1 and CDR2 from the germline V gene are MDHEN and SYDVKM. This CDR3 region has 15 residues. Trimming left V 2 bases short and J 0 bases short, with 9 bases between. The CDR3 reads CASSLMLPSTDTQYF. Here the CDR3 DNA reads TGTGCCAGCAGTTTAATGCTACCAAGCACAGATACGCAGTATTTT.

The J gene is TRBJ2-5, the V gene TRBV7-9; D is uncertain. From germline, CDR1 is SEHNR and CDR2 FQNEAQ (reference sequence). The CDR3 has 15 amino acids. Trimming cost V 1 base and J 4 bases, with 13 bases left between them. The DNA for the CDR3 is TGTGCCAGCAGCTTAGACCCACTCGACCGAGAGACCCAGTACTTC. Protein product: CASSLDPLDRETQYF.

The chain combines TRBV28 with TRBJ2-3; D may be TRBD1 or TRBD2 (5 bases each). The length of the CDR3 is 14 residues. Trimming left V 6 bases short and J 4 bases short, with 14 bases between. Germline-derived CDR1 and CDR2 are MDHEN and SYDVKM. The CDR3 bases are TGTGCCAGCAGCCCTGTTTCGGGGCCAGATACGCAGTATTTT. It codes for CASSPVSGPDTQYF. The full variable domain, rest sourced from reference TRBV28 and TRBJ2-3, is DVKVTQSSRYLVKRTGEKVFLECVQDMDHENMFWYRQDPGLGLRLIYFSYDVKMKEKGDIPEGYSVSREKKERFSLILESASTNQTSMYLCASSPVSGPDTQYFGPGTRLTVL.

This clonotype was recorded only once. The gene calls are TRBV5-6 and TRBJ2-5, with D possibly being TRBD2 (6 bases). The CDR3 has 13 amino acids. Per germline, CDR1 SGHDT and CDR2 YYEEEE. Trimming took off 3 bases at V and 5 bases at J, with 11 bases between the two ends. The CDR3 loop reads CASSSDLAETQYF. CDR3 DNA: TGTGCCAGCAGCTCAGACCTAGCGGAGACCCAGTACTTC.

CDR3 region: CASSGTVYQETQYF. In DNA form, the CDR3 reads TGTGCCAGCAGCGGGACAGTGTACCAAGAGACCCAGTACTTC. V gene TRBV2 combines with J gene TRBJ2-5, with TRBD1 identical over 7 bases. Germline CDR1 is SNHLY and CDR2 is FYNNEI. The CDR3 has 14 residues. With V trimmed by 6 bases and J by 0 bases, 4 bases remained unmatched.

J is TRBJ2-3 and V is TRBV5-6; no firm D call. Germline CDR1 SGHDT, CDR2 YYEEEE. The CDR3 contains 15 residues. V lost 3 bases and J 0 bases, leaving 11 bases between the germline ends. DNA for the CDR3: TGTGCCAGCAGCTGTACCCCTTGCAGCACAGATACGCAGTATTTT. Amino acids: CASSCTPCSTDTQYF.

The J gene is TRBJ2-1, the V gene TRBV5-6; D gene unclear. The CDR3 contains 14 residues. The V end lost 4 bases, the J end lost 9 bases, and 17 bases lay between the germline ends. The germline V gene has CDR1 SGHDT and CDR2 YYEEEE. CDR3 protein: CASSGVHVVGEQFF. In DNA form, the CDR3 reads TGTGCCAGCAGCGGGGTCCACGTGGTTGGTGAGCAGTTCTTC.

This clonotype was recorded only once. This sequence joins TRBV2 and TRBJ1-2, with D perhaps matching TRBD1 (6 bases). This CDR3 spans 16 amino acids. Germline V CDR1 and CDR2: SNHLY, FYNNEI. V was pared by 3 bases and J by 6 bases, with 20 bases between. CDR3 DNA sequence: TGTGCCAGCAGTGAGAGGCCAGGGGACGCGAACAATGGCTACACCTTC. As protein: CASSERPGDANNGYTF.

The rearrangement uses TRBV20-1 and TRBJ2-5, with 8 bases fitting TRBD2. The CDR3 runs 15 residues. Germline lookup yields CDR1 DFQATT and CDR2 SNEGSKA (reference sequence). Trimming cost V 0 bases and J 5 bases; bases outside gene matches: 8. CDR3 sequence (DNA): TGCAGTGCTAGAGATCCGCCGGGAGGGAGGGAGACCCAGTACTTC. It is translated as CSARDPPGGRETQYF.

The chain combines TRBV6-5 with TRBJ1-2; D unclear. Trimming pared 4 bases from V and 4 bases from J, leaving 19 bases between. Germline V gives CDR1 MNHEY, CDR2 SVGAGI. The CDR3 totals 16 residues. Written as DNA, the CDR3 is TGTGCCAGCAGTTCAGCTGGGCTTTGGTACTTCTATGGCTACACCTTC. It translates to CASSSAGLWYFYGYTF.

The chain is built from TRBV20-1 and TRBJ1-1; D gene ambiguous. V was clipped by 5 bases and J by 6 bases, with 16 bases between them. The CDR3 sequence is 13 residues long. Germline-derived CDR1 and CDR2 are DFQATT and SNEGSKA (reference sequence). CDR3 nucleotides: TGCAGTGCTGCCGAGGTCACCCTCCCTGAAGCTTTCTTT. It codes for CSAAEVTLPEAFF.

The chain employs TRBV5-6 and TRBJ2-1, with a possible D match to TRBD2 (7 bases). The CDR3 extends over 17 amino acids. Deletions cut 4 bases from V and 7 bases from J, with 24 bases between. From germline, CDR1 is SGHDT and CDR2 YYEEEE. The CDR3 nucleotides are TGTGCCAGCAGCGCCCCCCCTACCGGGGGGCCGAGGAATGAGCAGTTCTTC. Its translation: CASSAPPTGGPRNEQFF.

The rearrangement links TRBV4-1 to TRBJ1-1; D remains unclear. The CDR3 is 14 amino acids. The V gene's germline CDR1 is MGHRA and CDR2 YSYEKL. V was trimmed by 3 bases and J by 0 bases, leaving 8 bases between them. The CDR3 here is CASSQEALNTEAFF. The CDR3 nucleotides are TGCGCCAGCAGCCAGGAGGCTTTGAACACTGAAGCTTTCTTT.

CDR3 nucleotides: TGTGCCAGCAGTTTCCTCAGTGCGGGGAGCGTGTGCTACTTC. This sequence encodes CASSFLSAGSVCYF. The gene calls are TRBV28 and TRBJ2-4; TRBD2 might be the D (6 bases). Trimming pared 3 bases from V and 16 bases from J, leaving 22 bases between. Per the germline V gene, CDR1 is MDHEN and CDR2 is SYDVKM. The CDR3 is made up of 14 amino acids.

The V gene is TRBV5-4, the J gene TRBJ2-7; 7 bases align to TRBD1. The J segment lost 5 bases and the V segment lost 3 bases, leaving 5 bases of the junction unmatched. This CDR3 has 13 residues. Germline CDR1 reads SGHNT; CDR2 reads YYREEE (reference sequence). The CDR3 sequence is CASSWGQINEQYF. The CDR3 DNA reads TGTGCCAGCAGCTGGGGACAGATTAACGAGCAGTACTTC.

As regards this clonotype: One end of the junction does not line up with germline, which may come from a read error. This chain connects TRBV20-1 to TRBJ2-7; TRBD2 agrees at 13 bases. This CDR3 is 15 amino acids long. Germline values: CDR1 DFQATT, CDR2 SNEGSKA (reference sequence). CDR3 DNA sequence: TGCAGTGCCAGAGGGACTAGCGGGACCCTGGGAGAGCAGTACTTC. It yields the protein CSARGTSGTLGEQYF.